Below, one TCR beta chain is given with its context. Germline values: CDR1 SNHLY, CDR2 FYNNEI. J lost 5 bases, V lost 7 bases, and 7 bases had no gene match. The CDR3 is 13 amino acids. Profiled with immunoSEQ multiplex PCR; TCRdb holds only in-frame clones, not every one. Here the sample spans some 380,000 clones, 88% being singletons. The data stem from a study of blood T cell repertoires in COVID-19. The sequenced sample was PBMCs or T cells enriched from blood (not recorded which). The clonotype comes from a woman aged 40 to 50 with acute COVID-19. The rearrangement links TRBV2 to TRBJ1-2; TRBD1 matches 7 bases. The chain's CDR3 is CASNKQGIYGYTF. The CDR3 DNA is TGTGCCAGCAACAAACAGGGGATATATGGCTACACCTTC.